This paragraph reports one T cell receptor (beta chain). Its matching antigen is unknown. The sample belongs to a study of shared clonotypes between healthy human individuals. About the study: Each donor contributed plates that comprised three CD4 naive, three CD4 memory, two CD8 naive and one CD8 memory.

Study-wide points: Sampling involved blood alone; tissue repertoires likely differ. Having only a few donors restricted how much genetic and exposure-history diversity was captured.

Every subset's genomic DNA went evenly onto several immunoSEQ plates. Sequencing was performed with immunoSEQ multiplex PCR; in TCRdb, only in-frame clones are kept and a portion is missing. This sample has some 2 million clones, with 95% found just once. Sequenced: naive CD4+ T cells sorted from blood. Subset indicated: CD45RA+ positively selected. This sequence originates from a man between 18 and 35 years old in good health.

The CDR3 sequence is CASSVRTENTGELFF. The CDR3 DNA reads TGTGCCAGCAGCGTAAGAACAGAGAACACCGGGGAGCTGTTTTTT. The chain employs TRBV9 and TRBJ2-2; D is uncertain. This CDR3 region has 15 residues. Germline-derived CDR1 and CDR2 are SGDLS and YYNGEE. V lost 1 base and J 1 base, leaving 8 bases between the germline ends.